The next 25 T cell receptor beta chains were all read from a single sample in a study of T-cell memory formation after mild COVID-19. TCRdb reanalysed the 5' RACE reads using MiXCR and keeps one entry per CDR3 protein. The sample records around 320,000 distinct CDR3 sequences, 14% being singletons. Sequenced: PBMCs or a T cell subset sorted from them (not recorded which). The receptors here all came from a man aged 18 to 29 who had mild COVID-19 (a few samples of this study predate the infection). Cell type and time point are not known.

This clonotype has a handful of counts. The chain combines TRBV4-2 with TRBJ1-2; D gene ambiguous. V was trimmed by 4 bases and J by 8 bases, leaving 20 bases between them. The CDR3 is 15 residues long. CDR1 and CDR2 from the germline V gene are LGHNA and YNFKEQ. The CDR3 protein is CASSPPGFQSVGYTF. The CDR3 bases are TGTGCCAGCAGCCCTCCGGGATTCCAGTCAGTCGGCTACACCTTC.

The chain employs TRBV11-2 and TRBJ2-5; 9 positions match TRBD2. Germline V gene data show CDR1 as SGHAT and CDR2 as FQNNGV. This CDR3 is built from 13 residues. Trimming took 5 bases from V and 4 from J; bases not matched to a gene: 2. Here the CDR3 DNA reads TGTGCCAGCAGCCTAGCGGGGTTAGAGACCCAGTACTTC. Translated: CASSLAGLETQYF.

A few counts support this clonotype. V gene TRBV7-2 combines with J gene TRBJ2-5, with unresolved D. This CDR3 has 14 residues. Germline V CDR1 and CDR2: SGHTA, FQGNSA. Trimming stripped 3 bases from V and 4 bases from J, with 12 bases between. CDR3 nucleotide sequence: TGTGCCAGCAGCTTTGGACCCAAGGGAGAGACCCAGTACTTC. Translation gives CASSFGPKGETQYF.

This clonotype was counted between two and nine times. The V and J genes are TRBV2 and TRBJ2-2; a weak D match, TRBD2 (6 bases). The CDR3 spans 15 residues. Germline CDR1 is SNHLY and CDR2 is FYNNEI. The ends were cut back, 5 bases at V and 4 bases at J, with 14 bases in the middle. In DNA, the CDR3 is TGTGCCAGCAGTTTCAGGGAGGTGACCACCGGGGAGCTGTTTTTT. Its translation is CASSFREVTTGELFF.

This clonotype was seen more than once but under ten times. This chain links TRBV30 with TRBJ2-7, with 11 bases that match TRBD1. Germline loops: CDR1 GTSNPN, CDR2 SVGIG (reference sequence). The J segment lost 9 bases and the V segment lost 4 bases, leaving 20 bases of the junction unmatched. The CDR3 is 17 amino acids. DNA for the CDR3: TGTGCCTGGAACCGGATCTACGGCGGACAGGGGGCCCAGGGGCAGTACTTC. It specifies CAWNRIYGGQGAQGQYF.

The chain combines TRBV9 with TRBJ2-1; the match to TRBD1 covers 10 bases. This CDR3 is 15 amino acids long. Germline-derived CDR1 and CDR2 are SGDLS and YYNGEE. V lost 1 base to trimming and J lost 3 bases; unmatched junction nucleotides: 1. The CDR3 DNA is TGTGCCAGCAGCGTATGGACAGGGGGCTACAATGAGCAGTTCTTC. Its protein product is CASSVWTGGYNEQFF.

V gene TRBV7-6 combines with J gene TRBJ2-2; maybe TRBD1 (5 bases). The germline V and J ends were trimmed by 1 base and 1 base, with 16 bases remaining between them. From germline, CDR1 is SGHVS and CDR2 FNYEAQ. The CDR3 runs to 18 residues. The CDR3 spells CASSLEAPAGQNTGELFF. The CDR3 DNA follows: TGTGCCAGCAGCTTAGAGGCCCCCGCCGGACAGAACACCGGGGAGCTGTTTTTT.

The V and J genes are TRBV18 and TRBJ2-5; possible D gene TRBD1, 5 bases. Between the trimmed V and J ends, which lost 3 bases and 2 bases, there was a span of 10 bases. Per germline, CDR1 KGHSH and CDR2 LQKENI. The CDR3 runs 14 residues. CDR3 in DNA: TGTGCCAGCTCACCCAGGGTGTGGCAAGAGACCCAGTACTTC. Translation: CASSPRVWQETQYF.

This clonotype was found a few times. This rearrangement joins TRBV11-1 to TRBJ2-1; a possible D gene is TRBD2 (6 bases). V was trimmed by 5 bases and J by 4 bases, leaving 15 bases between them. CDR1 is SGHAT and CDR2 is FQDESV in the germline V gene (reference sequence). The CDR3 runs 15 residues. In nucleotides, the CDR3 is TGTGCCAGCAGCGCCCGGCGGGGCGGATACAATGAGCAGTTCTTC. Its protein product is CASSARRGGYNEQFF.

V gene TRBV6-6 combines with J gene TRBJ1-1; D is perhaps TRBD1 (5 bases). The V and J ends lost 6 bases and 0 bases respectively, with 8 bases between them. The CDR3 extends over 13 amino acids. Germline V gives CDR1 MNHNY, CDR2 SVGAGI (reference sequence). The DNA for the CDR3 is TGTGCCAGCAGGACAGTTCTGAACACTGAAGCTTTCTTT. This codes for CASRTVLNTEAFF.

This clonotype was observed once. The rearrangement links TRBV4-3 to TRBJ1-4, with a weak D call TRBD1 (6 bases). The germline gives CDR1 LGHNA, CDR2 YSLEER. This CDR3 has 16 residues. Trimming pared 4 bases from V and 3 bases from J, leaving 15 bases between. The CDR3 coding sequence is TGCGCCAGCAGCCGGGGGAGGGAGGGGGCTAATGAAAAACTGTTTTTT. Translating it yields CASSRGREGANEKLFF.

In its sample, this clonotype was seen a few times. The rearrangement uses TRBV11-2 and TRBJ1-1; D is perhaps TRBD1 (5 bases). The germline V gene encodes CDR1 SGHAT and CDR2 FQNNGV. This CDR3 is 13 amino acids long. V shed 8 bases and J shed 4 bases, with 14 bases lying between them. The CDR3 DNA reads as TGTGCCAGCGGATGGACACTAGGCACTGAAGCTTTCTTT. This gives the protein CASGWTLGTEAFF.

This chain connects TRBV5-1 to TRBJ2-2; D ambiguous. V was trimmed by 0 bases and J by 3 bases, leaving 6 bases between them. Germline V gene lookup returns CDR1 SGHRS and CDR2 YFSETQ. This CDR3 spans 14 amino acids. In nucleotides, the CDR3 is TGCGCCAGCAGCTTGGTCTTAGACACCGGGGAGCTGTTTTTT. This gives the protein CASSLVLDTGELFF. Full variable domain (missing parts from reference TRBV5-1 and TRBJ2-2): KAGVTQTPRYLIKTRGQQVTLSCSPISGHRSVSWYQQTPGQGLQFLFEYFSETQRNKGNFPGRFSGRQFSNSRSEMNVSTLELGDSALYLCASSLVLDTGELFFGEGSRLTVL.

This CDR3 reads CASSPEGAAYEQYF. The CDR3 DNA reads as TGTGCCAGCAGCCCAGAAGGGGCCGCCTACGAGCAGTACTTC. The chain carries TRBV3-1 and TRBJ2-7, with a possible D match to TRBD1 (5 bases). Trimming shortened V by 4 bases and J by 2 bases, and 12 bases separated the two germline ends. CDR3 size: 14 residues. Germline lookup yields CDR1 LGHDT and CDR2 YNNKEL (reference sequence).

The J gene is TRBJ2-7, the V gene TRBV2, with D hard to call. Germline CDR1 SNHLY, CDR2 FYNNEI. V dropped 3 bases and J dropped 4 bases, with 4 bases sitting between them. The CDR3 contains 11 residues. CDR3 nucleotides: TGTGCCAGCAGTGATAGGTACGAGCAGTACTTC. This sequence encodes CASSDRYEQYF.

This clonotype came up a few times. The CDR3 DNA reads as TGTGCCAGCAGCCTAGACAGGATCGGGAGTCAGCCCCAGCATTTT. Translation gives CASSLDRIGSQPQHF. The chain carries TRBV12-3 or TRBV12-4 and TRBJ1-5; the D gene is possibly TRBD1 (6 bases). This CDR3 is 15 amino acids long. Trimming shortened V by 6 bases and J by 6 bases, and 18 bases separated the two germline ends.

This rearrangement joins TRBV6-5 to TRBJ1-5; TRBD1 is a possible D gene (6 bases). The CDR3 length is 13 residues. CDR1 is MNHEY and CDR2 is SVGAGI in the germline V gene. The V gene lost 10 bases and the J gene lost 7 bases, with 17 bases spanning the gap. Here the CDR3 DNA reads TGTGCCACCGGCGAGGGGGGCATCCAGCCCCAGCATTTT. It yields the protein CATGEGGIQPQHF.

This clonotype was counted ten times or more. The CDR3 sequence is CASSFLQGGEAFF. CDR3 nucleotide sequence: TGTGCCAGCAGTTTTTTACAGGGCGGTGAAGCTTTCTTT. This chain joins TRBV12-3 or TRBV12-4 and TRBJ1-1; possibly TRBD1 for D (6 bases). Trimming cost V 3 bases and J 7 bases, with 12 bases left between them. The CDR3 is made up of 13 amino acids.

This rearrangement joins TRBV29-1 to TRBJ1-1, with a tentative D call TRBD1 (5 bases). The germline gives CDR1 SQVTM, CDR2 ANQGSEA. V lost 6 bases, J lost 3 bases, and 17 bases lay in between. There are 14 residues in the CDR3. The CDR3 DNA reads TGCAGCGTCGACCCGGACACCGCGGACACTGAAGCTTTCTTT. It specifies CSVDPDTADTEAFF.

This clonotype was recorded a few times. The chain combines TRBV18 with TRBJ1-1; weak D call: TRBD1 (5 bases). Per germline, CDR1 KGHSH and CDR2 LQKENI. V was pared by 3 bases and J by 0 bases, with 11 bases between. The CDR3 runs 15 residues. The chain's CDR3 is CASSPGSGLNTEAFF. The CDR3 bases are TGTGCCAGCTCACCGGGTTCAGGGTTGAACACTGAAGCTTTCTTT.

The chain recombines TRBV7-2 with TRBJ1-2; 7 bases are shared with TRBD1. This CDR3 region has 16 residues. With 1 base clipped from V and 0 bases from J, the junction kept 5 bases outside the gene matches. Germline V gene data show CDR1 as SGHTA and CDR2 as FQGNSA. CDR3 coding DNA: TGTGCCAGCAGCTTAGTACAGGGGTCTCCTAACTATGGCTACACCTTC. Protein product: CASSLVQGSPNYGYTF. Using reference TRBV7-2 and TRBJ1-2 for the parts outside the CDR3, the full variable domain is GAGVSQSPSNKVTEKGKDVELRCDPISGHTALYWYRQSLGQGLEFLIYFQGNSAPDKSGLPSDRFSAERTGGSVSTLTIQRTQQEDSAVYLCASSLVQGSPNYGYTFGSGTRLTVV.

The sample holds many counts of this clonotype. The V call is TRBV4-1, the J call TRBJ2-3, with 10 nucleotides matching TRBD2. Germline CDR1 and CDR2: MGHRA and YSYEKL. The V segment lost 0 bases and the J segment 8 bases; nucleotides outside the gene matches: 5. The CDR3 loop spans 15 amino acids. The CDR3 nucleotides are TGCGCCAGCAGCCAAGATCGGGGACTAGCGCCTACGCAGTATTTT. It encodes CASSQDRGLAPTQYF.

This clonotype was seen only a few times. CDR3 loop: CASSYSRPGSITDTQYF. The CDR3 DNA reads TGTGCCAGCAGTTACTCGAGGCCAGGTAGTATCACAGATACGCAGTATTTT. The chain has TRBV6-5 and TRBJ2-3, with D hard to call. The CDR3 contains 17 residues. Germline lookup yields CDR1 MNHEY and CDR2 SVGAGI. V was trimmed by 0 bases and J by 2 bases, leaving 15 bases between them.

The chain recombines TRBV9 with TRBJ1-1; D is ambiguous. This CDR3 comprises 11 residues. Germline-derived CDR1 and CDR2 are SGDLS and YYNGEE. V lost 6 bases and J 10 bases, leaving 13 bases between the germline ends. The CDR3 is CASTARVRAFF. The CDR3 DNA sequence: TGTGCCAGCACCGCGAGAGTAAGAGCTTTCTTT.

The CDR3, as DNA: TGTGCCAGCACCTGGAACAGCCCGAACACCGGGGAGCTGTTTTTT. Translated: CASTWNSPNTGELFF. The chain links TRBV6-5 to TRBJ2-2; D is ambiguous. Trimming removed 7 bases from V and 0 bases from J, with 12 bases in between. The CDR3 extends over 15 amino acids. Looked up from germline, CDR1 is MNHEY and CDR2 is SVGAGI.